The 14 T cell receptor beta chains in this list originate from one sample, sequenced in a study of blood T cells in healthy people across ages. A sample-barcoded 5' primer and a J-beta primer mix were used in a second PCR of roughly 7 to 12 cycles. TCRdb independently ran MiXCR on the 5' RACE reads; one entry per CDR3 protein. The sample shows 790,000 or so distinct CDR3 sequences, roughly 56% of them seen only once. Sequencing was carried out using blood. These TCRs come from a middle-aged man in good health.

Turning to this clonotype: Relative to the germline gene, one junction end is altered; a read error may explain this. This sequence joins TRBV28 and TRBJ2-3; no reliable D call. Germline V CDR1 and CDR2: MDHEN, SYDVKM. The CDR3 contains 15 residues. The CDR3 coding sequence is TGTGCCAGCATTTTCCAGAACAGCGCCACAGATACGCGGTATTTT. Its translation is CASIFQNSATDTRYF.

A note on this clonotype: Compared with germline, one end of the junction differs, possibly owing to a read error. This chain links TRBV12-3 or TRBV12-4 with TRBJ2-1; D is possibly TRBD2 (6 bases). The CDR3 covers 15 residues. The CDR3 spells CAGSLRAGKGNEQFF. The CDR3 DNA sequence: TGTGCCGGCAGCCTAAGGGCGGGAAAAGGGAATGAGCAGTTCTTC.

The CDR3 nucleotides read TGTGCCAGCAGCCAAATGGGGAGGAGCACAGATACGCAGTATTTT. Residues: CASSQMGRSTDTQYF. V gene TRBV11-2 combines with J gene TRBJ2-3, with D maybe TRBD2 (6 bases). Trimming removed 5 bases from V and 0 bases from J, with 12 bases in between. CDR3 length: 15 amino acids. Germline V lookup: CDR1 SGHAT, CDR2 FQNNGV.

The V call is TRBV7-9, the J call TRBJ2-3, with 7 bases lining up with TRBD1. The CDR3 totals 17 residues. Germline V CDR1 and CDR2: SEHNR, FQNEAQ (reference sequence). The V segment lost 6 bases and the J segment 0 bases; nucleotides outside the gene matches: 12. CDR3 residues: CASSSPTTGSSTDTQYF. The CDR3 DNA reads TGTGCCAGCAGTTCCCCGACGACAGGGTCTAGCACAGATACGCAGTATTTT.

This clonotype appeared a single time. V and J are TRBV11-1 and TRBJ2-1; 7 nucleotides align to TRBD1. Germline loops: CDR1 SGHAT, CDR2 FQDESV (reference sequence). CDR3 size: 16 residues. V shed 6 bases and J 3 bases; nucleotides not matched to a gene: 11. CDR3 amino acids: CASRDRALHLYNEQFF. CDR3 bases: TGTGCCAGCAGAGACAGGGCCCTCCATCTCTACAATGAGCAGTTCTTC.

This rearrangement joins TRBV29-1 to TRBJ2-7; D is undetermined. The J call may not be correct, given that the DNA end is closer to TRBJ2-5. The CDR3 totals 12 residues. Germline CDR1 reads SQVTM; CDR2 reads ANQGSEA. CDR3 loop: CSVVGTRGTQYF. DNA of the CDR3: TGCAGCGTTGTAGGCACACGCGGGACCCAGTACTTC.

This clonotype has just a few counts. V gene TRBV12-3 or TRBV12-4 combines with J gene TRBJ2-5, with TRBD2 identical over 9 bases. Trimming removed 1 base from V and 0 bases from J; junction bases left unmatched: 3. The CDR3 totals 16 residues. This CDR3 is CASSLGAGGYQETQYF. The CDR3 coding sequence is TGTGCCAGCAGTTTAGGCGCGGGGGGGTACCAAGAGACCCAGTACTTC.

This clonotype appeared a few times. The chain joins TRBV6-5 to TRBJ2-1; TRBD2 agrees at 12 bases. V lost 6 bases and J lost 7; bases outside the gene matches: 1. The CDR3 runs 13 residues. CDR1 is MNHEY, CDR2 SVGAGI, per germline. The CDR3 loop reads CASRLAGGNEQFF. The CDR3 DNA reads TGTGCCAGCAGACTAGCGGGGGGTAATGAGCAGTTCTTC.

Of note for this clonotype: A much larger clone sits a single nucleotide away, making a read error possible. The chain combines TRBV29-1 with TRBJ2-1; D unclear. Between the trimmed V and J ends, which lost 5 bases and 10 bases, there was a span of 12 bases. Germline CDR1 SQVTM, CDR2 ANQGSEA. The CDR3 runs 11 residues. As DNA, the CDR3 is TGCAGCGTTTCAATCGACCGCGAGCAGTTCTTC. Translating it yields CSVSIDREQFF.

The rearrangement joins TRBV20-1 to TRBJ2-2; a weak D match, TRBD2 (7 bases). Trimming cost V 1 base and J 4 bases, with 13 bases left between them. The CDR3 sequence is 15 residues long. Germline CDR1 and CDR2: DFQATT and SNEGSKA (reference sequence). CDR3 protein: CSARGGGPGTGELFF. The CDR3 DNA sequence: TGCAGTGCTAGAGGGGGGGGGCCTGGCACCGGGGAGCTGTTTTTT.

The J gene is TRBJ2-5, the V gene TRBV5-1; TRBD2 aligns across 13 bases. V was pared by 2 bases and J by 1 base, with 5 bases of the junction left unmatched. The CDR3 consists of 17 residues. Germline V CDR1 and CDR2: SGHRS, YFSETQ. The CDR3 protein is CASSLTSGRESQETQYF. The CDR3 DNA reads as TGCGCCAGCAGCTTAACTAGCGGGAGGGAGAGCCAAGAGACCCAGTACTTC. The full variable domain, in which reference TRBV5-1 and TRBJ2-5 provide the parts outside the CDR3, is KAGVTQTPRYLIKTRGQQVTLSCSPISGHRSVSWYQQTPGQGLQFLFEYFSETQRNKGNFPGRFSGRQFSNSRSEMNVSTLELGDSALYLCASSLTSGRESQETQYFGPGTRLLVL.

The V call is TRBV12-3 or TRBV12-4, the J call TRBJ1-2, with a tentative D call TRBD1 (5 bases). V was pared by 6 bases and J by 13 bases, with 18 bases between. This CDR3 has 12 residues. This chain's CDR3 is CASSPGTERSTF. The CDR3 region has the DNA TGTGCCAGCAGCCCTGGGACTGAGCGGAGCACCTTC.

A few counts support this clonotype. The rearrangement joins TRBV20-1 to TRBJ1-6, with TRBD1 as a possible D gene (5 bases). Germline lookup yields CDR1 DFQATT and CDR2 SNEGSKA (reference sequence). The length of the CDR3 is 17 residues. V dropped 6 bases and J dropped 0 bases, with 18 bases sitting between them. CDR3: CSAPKAGASSYNSPLHF. CDR3 bases: TGCAGTGCCCCGAAGGCCGGGGCGAGCTCCTATAATTCACCCCTCCACTTT.

This clonotype has only a few counts. The chain joins TRBV5-5 to TRBJ2-3, with TRBD1 matching over 10 bases. Losses at the gene ends were 0 bases for V and 8 bases for J; bases not matched to a gene: 3. Per germline, CDR1 SGHKS and CDR2 YYEKEE (reference sequence). This CDR3 spans 14 amino acids. This chain's CDR3 is CASSLGTGGRTQYF. CDR3 bases: TGTGCCAGCAGCTTGGGGACAGGGGGACGTACGCAGTATTTT.